Described below is a single T cell receptor beta chain sequence and its context. The V segment lost 3 bases and the J segment 7 bases; nucleotides outside the gene matches: 4. This CDR3 region has 14 residues. The germline CDR1 and CDR2 sequences are GTSNPN and SVGIG (reference sequence). The data derive from a study of shared clonotypes between healthy human individuals. As handled by the study authors: ImmunoSEQ junction-only sequences lacked quality scores, so their filtering differed. Some clones are missing from TCRdb's copy, which holds only in-frame ones; the method was immunoSEQ multiplex PCR. The V and J calls and clone size were taken over from that table, and D and trimming were inferred from the DNA. The sample records 2.3 million or so clones, approximately 95% being singletons.

The V gene is TRBV30, the J gene TRBJ2-2; TRBD2 aligns across 11 bases. The sample consisted of naive CD4+ T cells from PBMCs. As for subset: CD45RA+ positively selected. This TCR derives from a man aged 18 to 29 in good health. Some clones in this sample may be carry-over from other donors' samples. The CDR3 protein is CAWRIAGGVGELFF. DNA of the CDR3: TGTGCCTGGAGGATAGCGGGAGGGGTCGGGGAGCTGTTTTTT.